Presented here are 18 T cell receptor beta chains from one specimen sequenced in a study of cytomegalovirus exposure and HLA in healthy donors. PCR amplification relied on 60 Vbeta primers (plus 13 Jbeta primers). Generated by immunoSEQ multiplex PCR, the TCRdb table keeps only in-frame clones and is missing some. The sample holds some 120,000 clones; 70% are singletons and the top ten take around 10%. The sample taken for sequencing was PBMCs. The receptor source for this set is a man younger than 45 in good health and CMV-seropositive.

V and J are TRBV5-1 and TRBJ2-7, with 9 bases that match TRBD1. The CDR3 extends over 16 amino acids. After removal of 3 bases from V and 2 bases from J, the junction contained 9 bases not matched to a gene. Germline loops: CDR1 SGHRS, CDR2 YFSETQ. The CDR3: CASSSRSGTGPYEQYF. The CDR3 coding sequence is TGCGCCAGCAGCTCCCGTTCCGGGACAGGGCCCTACGAGCAGTACTTC. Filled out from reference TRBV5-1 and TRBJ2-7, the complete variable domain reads KAGVTQTPRYLIKTRGQQVTLSCSPISGHRSVSWYQQTPGQGLQFLFEYFSETQRNKGNFPGRFSGRQFSNSRSEMNVSTLELGDSALYLCASSSRSGTGPYEQYFGPGTRLTVT.

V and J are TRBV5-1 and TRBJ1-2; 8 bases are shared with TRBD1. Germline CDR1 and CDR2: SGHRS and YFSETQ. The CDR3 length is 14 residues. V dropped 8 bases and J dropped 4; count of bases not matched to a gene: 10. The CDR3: CASYSTGETYGYTF. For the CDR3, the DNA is TGCGCCAGTTACTCGACAGGGGAAACCTATGGCTACACCTTC.

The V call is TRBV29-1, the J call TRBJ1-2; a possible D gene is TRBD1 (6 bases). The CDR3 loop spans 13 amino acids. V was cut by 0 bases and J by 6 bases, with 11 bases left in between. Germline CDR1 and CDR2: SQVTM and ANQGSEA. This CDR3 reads CSVEDQNRDGYTF. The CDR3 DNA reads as TGCAGCGTTGAAGATCAGAACAGGGATGGCTACACCTTC.

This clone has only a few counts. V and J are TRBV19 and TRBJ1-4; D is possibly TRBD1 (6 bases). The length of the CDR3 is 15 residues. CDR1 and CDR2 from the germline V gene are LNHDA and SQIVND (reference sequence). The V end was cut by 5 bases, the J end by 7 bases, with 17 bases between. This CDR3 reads CASSDTGRGSEKLFF. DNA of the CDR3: TGTGCCAGTAGTGACACAGGGAGGGGGAGTGAAAAACTGTTTTTT.

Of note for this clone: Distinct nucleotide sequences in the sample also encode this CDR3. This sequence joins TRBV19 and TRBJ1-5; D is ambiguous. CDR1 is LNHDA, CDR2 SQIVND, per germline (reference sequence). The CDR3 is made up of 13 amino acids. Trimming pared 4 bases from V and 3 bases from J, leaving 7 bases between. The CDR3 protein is CASSSSSNQPQHF. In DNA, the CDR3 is TGTGCCAGTAGTAGCAGTTCCAATCAGCCCCAGCATTTT.

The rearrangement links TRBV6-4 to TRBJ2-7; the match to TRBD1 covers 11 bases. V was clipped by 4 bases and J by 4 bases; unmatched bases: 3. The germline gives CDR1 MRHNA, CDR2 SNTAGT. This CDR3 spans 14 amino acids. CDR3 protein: CASSGDRGEYEQYF. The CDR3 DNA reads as TGTGCCAGCAGTGGGGACAGGGGGGAATACGAGCAGTACTTC.

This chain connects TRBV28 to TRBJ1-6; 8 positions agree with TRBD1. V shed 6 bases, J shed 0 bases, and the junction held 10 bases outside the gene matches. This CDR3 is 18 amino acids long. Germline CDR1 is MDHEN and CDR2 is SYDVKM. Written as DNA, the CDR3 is TGTGCCAGCAGGGGGCTAGGGACAGGAGCCTCCTATAATTCACCCCTCCACTTT. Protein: CASRGLGTGASYNSPLHF. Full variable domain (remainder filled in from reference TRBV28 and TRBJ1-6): DVKVTQSSRYLVKRTGEKVFLECVQDMDHENMFWYRQDPGLGLRLIYFSYDVKMKEKGDIPEGYSVSREKKERFSLILESASTNQTSMYLCASRGLGTGASYNSPLHFGNGTRLTVT.

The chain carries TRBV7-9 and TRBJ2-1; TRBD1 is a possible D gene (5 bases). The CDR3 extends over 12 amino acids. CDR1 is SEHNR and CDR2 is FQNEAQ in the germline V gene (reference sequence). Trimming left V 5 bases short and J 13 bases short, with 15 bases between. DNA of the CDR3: TGTGCCAGCAGCCAGCTGAGGACATTACAGTTCTTC. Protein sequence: CASSQLRTLQFF.

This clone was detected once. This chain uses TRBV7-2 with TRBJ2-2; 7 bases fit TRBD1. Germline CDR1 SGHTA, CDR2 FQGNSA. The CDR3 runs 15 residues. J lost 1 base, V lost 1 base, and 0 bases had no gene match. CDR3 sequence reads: CASSLDRGNTGELFF. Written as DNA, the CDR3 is TGTGCCAGCAGCTTAGACAGGGGGAACACCGGGGAGCTGTTTTTT.

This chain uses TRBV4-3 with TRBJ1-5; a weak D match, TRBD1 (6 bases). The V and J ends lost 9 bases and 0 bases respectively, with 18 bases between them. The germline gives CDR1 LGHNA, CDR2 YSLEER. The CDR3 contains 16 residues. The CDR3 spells CASNTGKGYSNQPQHF. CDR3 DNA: TGCGCCAGTAACACAGGGAAGGGATATAGCAATCAGCCCCAGCATTTT.

CDR3 region: CASTLGQSVTEAFF. As DNA, the CDR3 is TGTGCCAGCACCCTCGGACAGAGCGTGACTGAAGCTTTCTTT. V usage is TRBV6-6 and J usage is TRBJ1-1; TRBD1 might be the D (6 bases). Trimming removed 7 bases from V and 5 bases from J, with 17 bases in between. The germline gives CDR1 MNHNY, CDR2 SVGAGI (reference sequence). The CDR3 length is 14 residues.

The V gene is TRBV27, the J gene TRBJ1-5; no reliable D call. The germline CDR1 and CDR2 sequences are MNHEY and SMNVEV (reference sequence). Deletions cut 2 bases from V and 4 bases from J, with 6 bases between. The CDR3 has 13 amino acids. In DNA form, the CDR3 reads TGTGCCAGCAGTTTAGAGGTAAATCAGCCCCAGCATTTT. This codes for CASSLEVNQPQHF.

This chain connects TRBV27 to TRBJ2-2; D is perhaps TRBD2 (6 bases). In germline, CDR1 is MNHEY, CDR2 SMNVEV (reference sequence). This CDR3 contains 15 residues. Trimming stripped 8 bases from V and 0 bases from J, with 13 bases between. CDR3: CASASGSANTGELFF. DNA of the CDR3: TGTGCCAGCGCCTCCGGGAGCGCGAACACCGGGGAGCTGTTTTTT.

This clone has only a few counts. The CDR3 region is CAATGGYTEAFF. In DNA form, the CDR3 reads TGTGCGGCGACAGGGGGTTACACTGAAGCTTTCTTT. The chain has TRBV30 and TRBJ1-1; 9 bases line up with TRBD1. Germline CDR1 GTSNPN, CDR2 SVGIG (reference sequence). CDR3 length equals 12 residues.

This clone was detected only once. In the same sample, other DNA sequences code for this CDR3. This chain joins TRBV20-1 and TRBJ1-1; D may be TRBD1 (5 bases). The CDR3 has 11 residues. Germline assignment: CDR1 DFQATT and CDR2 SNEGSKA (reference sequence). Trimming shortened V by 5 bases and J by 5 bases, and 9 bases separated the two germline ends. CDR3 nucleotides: TGCAGTGCTCGGGGGGGTACTGAAGCTTTCTTT. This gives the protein CSARGGTEAFF.

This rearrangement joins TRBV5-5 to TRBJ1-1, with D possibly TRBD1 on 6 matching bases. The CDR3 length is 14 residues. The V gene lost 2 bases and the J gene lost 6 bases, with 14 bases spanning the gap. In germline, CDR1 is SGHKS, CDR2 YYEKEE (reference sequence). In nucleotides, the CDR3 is TGTGCCAGCAGCTTAGAAACAGGGTACCCTGAAGCTTTCTTT. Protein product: CASSLETGYPEAFF.

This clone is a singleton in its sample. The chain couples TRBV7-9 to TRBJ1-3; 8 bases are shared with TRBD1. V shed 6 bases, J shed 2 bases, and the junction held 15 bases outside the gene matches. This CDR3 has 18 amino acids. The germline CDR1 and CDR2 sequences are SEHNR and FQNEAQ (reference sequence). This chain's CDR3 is CASSSGQGALIPGNTIYF. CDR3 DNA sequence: TGTGCCAGCAGTTCCGGACAGGGAGCTCTGATTCCTGGAAACACCATATATTTT.

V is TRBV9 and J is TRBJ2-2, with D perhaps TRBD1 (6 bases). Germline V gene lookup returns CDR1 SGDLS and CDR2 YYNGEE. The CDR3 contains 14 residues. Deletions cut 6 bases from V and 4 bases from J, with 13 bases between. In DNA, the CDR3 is TGTGCCAGCAAAGAGGGACAAGTCACCGGGGAGCTGTTTTTT. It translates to CASKEGQVTGELFF.